The clone carrying this T cell receptor (beta chain) was seen just once. The data originate from a study of blood T cell repertoires in COVID-19. As for the study in general: The cDNA or gDNA used as material had been derived from T cells, B-cell-depleted T cells, or PBMCs.

In the authors' methods: Estimation of nucleated cell counts was performed using reference gene primer amplification. Profiling relied on immunoSEQ multiplex PCR, and the TCRdb table lists in-frame clones only, not all of them. V and J calls and clone size are given by that table; D and trimming were obtained from the DNA. The sample shows 250,000 to 300,000 clones, about 86% of them seen only once. Deletions cut 4 bases from V and 0 bases from J, with 5 bases between. CDR3 size: 13 residues. The germline V gene has CDR1 SGHAT and CDR2 FQNNGV. Sequences were obtained from peripheral blood. This receptor was obtained from a man between 18 and 29 years old with active or convalescent COVID-19. This chain joins TRBV11-2 and TRBJ2-3; D not certain. The CDR3 nucleotides are TGTGCCAGCAGCTCCTCCAGCACAGATACGCAGTATTTT. As protein: CASSSSSTDTQYF.